This TCR beta chain emerged from a study of shared clonotypes between healthy human individuals. Data came from immunoSEQ multiplex PCR; TCRdb stores just in-frame clones and leaves some out. This sample has roughly 1 million clones, with roughly 75% found just once. The CDR3 runs 14 residues. Germline V gives CDR1 SNHLY, CDR2 FYNNEI. With 9 bases removed from V and 1 base from J, the gap between germline ends came to 15 bases. The chain joins TRBV2 to TRBJ1-1, with D hard to call. The receptor comes from a man aged 18 to 35 in good health. Material: memory CD4+ T cells sorted from blood. The subset denotes: CD45RA-negative fraction. This chain's CDR3 is CASSGSLGNTEAFF. The CDR3, as DNA: TGTGCCAGTTCGGGGAGCTTGGGGAACACTGAAGCTTTCTTT.